The 26 T cell receptor beta chains below all came from one sample that was sequenced in a study of vaccination and CD4 T cells after COVID-19. Once obtained from cultured CD4+ T cells, the DNA was sequenced using the Oncomine TCR Beta short-read assay. TCRdb processed the PCR reads anew with MiXCR; each CDR3 protein has one entry. The table records over 13,000 distinct CDR3 sequences, around 21% of them present only once. Their target antigens are unknown. Treatment meaning: approximately 10-day PBMC culture with coronavirus spike peptide pools or control peptides (ViraFEST assay). The sequenced material came from cultured CD4+ T cells from blood. The receptors shown here come from a human donor with COVID-19.

Judged by abundance, this clonotype is medium-sized (0.01 to 0.1%). The rearrangement joins TRBV15 to TRBJ1-3, with TRBD1 as a possible D gene (6 bases). CDR3 length: 17 residues. CDR1 and CDR2 (germline): LNHNV, YYDKDF (reference sequence). Between the trimmed V and J ends, which lost 1 base and 0 bases, there was a span of 13 bases. The CDR3 spells CATSRVLGGHSGNTIYF. The DNA for the CDR3 is TGTGCCACCAGCAGAGTCCTTGGGGGGCACTCTGGAAACACCATATATTTT.

This clonotype appeared a few times. The J gene is TRBJ1-5, the V gene TRBV12-3 or TRBV12-4; the D gene is possibly TRBD1 (5 bases). The CDR3 has 14 residues. The ends were cut back, 6 bases at V and 9 bases at J, with 18 bases in the middle. CDR3 residues: CASRPRRGGGPQHF. The CDR3 DNA is TGTGCCAGCAGGCCCCGTCGGGGGGGTGGGCCCCAGCATTTT.

The chain employs TRBV12-3 or TRBV12-4 and TRBJ2-5, with D unresolved. This CDR3 has 13 residues. The V gene lost 3 bases and the J gene lost 5 bases, with 10 bases spanning the gap. CDR3 DNA sequence: TGTGCCAGCAGTTTGGAGAACGGGGAGACCCAGTACTTC. Translating it yields CASSLENGETQYF.

There are a few counts of this clonotype. This chain connects TRBV5-1 to TRBJ2-5; D possibly matches TRBD1 or TRBD2 (6 bases each). The CDR3 extends over 14 amino acids. The V gene lost 1 base and the J gene lost 5 bases, with 12 bases spanning the gap. The germline CDR1 and CDR2 sequences are SGHRS and YFSETQ. The DNA of the CDR3 is TGCGCCAGCAGCTTGCCGGGGGCGGCGGAGACCCAGTACTTC. Translating gives CASSLPGAAETQYF.

This clonotype was picked up a small number of times. The chain couples TRBV6-5 to TRBJ1-4; D possibly corresponds to TRBD1 (5 bases). V lost 0 bases, J lost 6 bases, and 11 bases lay in between. The CDR3 has 15 residues. CDR1 is MNHEY, CDR2 SVGAGI, per germline. The CDR3 nucleotides are TGTGCCAGCAGTTACTCCGGGACCCCGGATGAAAAACTGTTTTTT. Its translation: CASSYSGTPDEKLFF.

This clonotype is termed medium-sized. The chain links TRBV27 to TRBJ1-3; D perhaps matches TRBD1 (5 bases). Trimming shortened V by 5 bases and J by 2 bases, and 16 bases separated the two germline ends. Germline CDR1 and CDR2: MNHEY and SMNVEV (reference sequence). This CDR3 comprises 16 residues. The CDR3 here is CASSPISQGAGNTIYF. The CDR3 DNA is TGTGCCAGCAGTCCCATTAGCCAGGGAGCTGGAAACACCATATATTTT.

This sequence joins TRBV27 and TRBJ2-2, with TRBD1 identical over 9 bases. Trimming took 6 bases from V and 4 from J; bases not matched to a gene: 3. Germline assignment: CDR1 MNHEY and CDR2 SMNVEV (reference sequence). CDR3 length equals 14 residues. This CDR3 reads CASRGQGGTGELFF. The CDR3 DNA follows: TGTGCCAGCAGGGGACAGGGTGGCACCGGGGAGCTGTTTTTT.

The V gene is TRBV5-1, the J gene TRBJ2-5; 11 bases agree with TRBD2. The CDR3 is made up of 16 amino acids. J lost 4 bases, V lost 0 bases, and 5 bases had no gene match. Germline V gives CDR1 SGHRS, CDR2 YFSETQ. CDR3 in DNA: TGCGCCAGCAGCTTGGAAACTAGCGGGGGAGGAGAGACCCAGTACTTC. Translation: CASSLETSGGGETQYF. The full variable domain, with the rest looked up from reference TRBV5-1 and TRBJ2-5, is KAGVTQTPRYLIKTRGQQVTLSCSPISGHRSVSWYQQTPGQGLQFLFEYFSETQRNKGNFPGRFSGRQFSNSRSEMNVSTLELGDSALYLCASSLETSGGGETQYFGPGTRLLVL.

This clonotype is medium-sized (0.01 to 0.1%) within its sample. The genes are TRBV20-1 and TRBJ2-5; 7 bases align to TRBD2. The length of the CDR3 is 15 residues. Trimming removed 5 bases from V and 1 base from J; junction bases left unmatched: 10. Per the germline V gene, CDR1 is DFQATT and CDR2 is SNEGSKA (reference sequence). The CDR3 loop reads CSAELMGGIQETQYF. The CDR3 coding sequence is TGCAGTGCTGAGCTGATGGGGGGGATCCAAGAGACCCAGTACTTC.

In this sample, this clonotype is medium-sized (0.01 to 0.1%). Here the CDR3 DNA reads TGTGCCAGCACCTGGGCGGGGAACTCACCCCTCCACTTT. Amino acid sequence: CASTWAGNSPLHF. The chain joins TRBV27 to TRBJ1-6; no definite D call. V shed 7 bases and J shed 10 bases, with 14 bases lying between them. The length of the CDR3 is 13 residues. Germline assignment: CDR1 MNHEY and CDR2 SMNVEV (reference sequence).

The gene calls are TRBV11-2 and TRBJ1-2; 8 bases are a match to TRBD1. CDR3 length equals 14 residues. Trimming took 5 bases from V and 4 from J; bases not matched to a gene: 6. Germline V lookup: CDR1 SGHAT, CDR2 FQNNGV. In DNA form, the CDR3 reads TGTGCCAGCAGCCCTCAGGGGGCCTCCTATGGCTACACCTTC. Its protein product is CASSPQGASYGYTF.

The rearrangement joins TRBV20-1 to TRBJ1-1; weak D call: TRBD1 (5 bases). The CDR3 sequence is 10 residues long. Germline lookup yields CDR1 DFQATT and CDR2 SNEGSKA (reference sequence). V was pared by 3 bases and J by 9 bases, with 8 bases between. The CDR3 sequence: CSARRGKAFF. CDR3 nucleotide sequence: TGCAGTGCTAGGAGGGGCAAAGCTTTCTTT.

This chain uses TRBV6-1 with TRBJ2-2, with TRBD2 as a possible D gene (6 bases). Germline V CDR1 and CDR2: MNHNS, SASEGT. This CDR3 has 15 residues. V was pared by 7 bases and J by 0 bases, with 12 bases between. In nucleotides, the CDR3 is TGTGCCAGCAAGGCGGGGACCACGAACACCGGGGAGCTGTTTTTT. As protein: CASKAGTTNTGELFF.

This clonotype was recorded a few times. This chain joins TRBV7-9 and TRBJ2-7; D is perhaps TRBD1 (5 bases). Germline CDR1 SEHNR, CDR2 FQNEAQ (reference sequence). Trimming took off 0 bases at V and 2 bases at J, with 5 bases between the two ends. The CDR3 sequence is 13 residues long. The CDR3 nucleotides read TGTGCCAGCAGCTTAGCGGACACCTACGAGCAGTACTTC. It codes for CASSLADTYEQYF.

Note on this clonotype: A much larger clonotype is one base distant, so this may be a read error. The chain combines TRBV15 with TRBJ1-2, with D possibly matching TRBD1 (6 bases). Trimming took 7 bases from V and 0 from J, leaving 18 bases between them. There are 16 residues in the CDR3. The germline V gene has CDR1 LNHNV and CDR2 YYDKDF (reference sequence). CDR3 DNA: TGTGCCACCAACAGTAACAGGGTCGATCCTAACTATGGCTACACCTTC. Amino acids: CATNSNRVDPNYGYTF.

The J gene is TRBJ1-6, the V gene TRBV12-3 or TRBV12-4, with D perhaps matching TRBD1 (5 bases). V gave up 3 bases and J gave up 5 bases, with 8 bases separating them. The CDR3 consists of 14 residues. CDR3 loop: CASSLGRNNSPLHF. CDR3 in DNA: TGTGCCAGCAGTTTGGGACGTAATAATTCACCCCTCCACTTT.

This clonotype was recorded a few times. The chain carries TRBV20-1 and TRBJ1-1; the D is unclear. Germline lookup yields CDR1 DFQATT and CDR2 SNEGSKA (reference sequence). The V end was cut by 6 bases, the J end by 1 base, with 15 bases between. This CDR3 comprises 14 residues. The DNA for the CDR3 is TGCAGTGCCATGAGGGCCGTCGAGAACACTGAAGCTTTCTTT. Its protein is CSAMRAVENTEAFF.

V is TRBV6-1 and J is TRBJ1-4, with TRBD1 matching 7 bases. Germline-derived CDR1 and CDR2 are MNHNS and SASEGT. Trimming at V came to 7 bases and at J to 8 bases, leaving 4 bases not matched to a gene. The CDR3 consists of 12 residues. The CDR3, as DNA: TGTGCCAGCAAGGGGACAGTCGAAAAACTGTTTTTT. It translates to CASKGTVEKLFF.

This clonotype was found a few times. V usage is TRBV6-5 and J usage is TRBJ2-5; 11 bases map to TRBD2. Germline values: CDR1 MNHEY, CDR2 SVGAGI. J was trimmed by 4 bases and V by 0 bases; bases with no gene match: 4. The CDR3 is made up of 16 amino acids. This chain's CDR3 is CASSYSTSGVRETQYF. The CDR3 coding sequence is TGTGCCAGCAGTTACTCGACTAGCGGGGTTCGAGAGACCCAGTACTTC.

This clonotype appeared a few times. V gene TRBV11-3 combines with J gene TRBJ2-5; possible D gene TRBD1, 5 bases. This CDR3 has 15 residues. V gave up 4 bases and J gave up 2 bases, with 14 bases separating them. CDR1 and CDR2 (germline): SGHNT, YENEEA. CDR3 in amino acids: CASSSGFQGQETQYF. CDR3 nucleotides: TGTGCCAGCAGCTCTGGCTTTCAGGGACAAGAGACCCAGTACTTC.

The chain employs TRBV2 and TRBJ1-1; weak D call: TRBD1 (6 bases). This CDR3 region has 14 residues. Trimming removed 10 bases from V and 6 bases from J, with 21 bases in between. Germline CDR1 reads SNHLY; CDR2 reads FYNNEI. In DNA form, the CDR3 reads TGTGCCACCTCGAAAAGGGACGGGGGCGCTGAAGCTTTCTTT. Its translation: CATSKRDGGAEAFF. Full variable domain (rest looked up from reference TRBV2 and TRBJ1-1): EPEVTQTPSHQVTQMGQEVILRCVPISNHLYFYWYRQILGQKVEFLVSFYNNEISEKSEIFDDQFSVERPDGSNFTLKIRSTKLEDSAMYFCATSKRDGGAEAFFGQGTRLTVV.

There are a few counts of this clonotype. The rearrangement uses TRBV18 and TRBJ1-2; no firm D call. V was cut by 0 bases and J by 7 bases, with 9 bases left in between. Germline-derived CDR1 and CDR2 are KGHSH and LQKENI. This CDR3 has 13 amino acids. CDR3 amino acids: CASSPPVRVGYTF. In nucleotides, the CDR3 is TGTGCCAGCTCACCACCGGTAAGGGTTGGCTACACCTTC.

The chain employs TRBV6-1 and TRBJ1-1; D not resolved. Looked up from germline, CDR1 is MNHNS and CDR2 is SASEGT. With 1 base removed from V and 4 bases from J, the gap between germline ends came to 7 bases. The CDR3 runs 13 residues. CDR3 sequence: CASSEDRPTEAFF. The CDR3 DNA reads TGTGCCAGCAGTGAAGACCGCCCCACTGAAGCTTTCTTT.

This chain links TRBV29-1 with TRBJ2-2, with a tentative D call TRBD1 (6 bases). The CDR3 spans 14 residues. V lost 7 bases to trimming and J lost 1 base, with 13 bases between them. The germline V gene encodes CDR1 SQVTM and CDR2 ANQGSEA. DNA of the CDR3: TGCAGCGCTCGAGGGGGAAAGAACACCGGGGAGCTGTTTTTT. Translated: CSARGGKNTGELFF.

This clonotype was picked up a small number of times. The V gene is TRBV20-1, the J gene TRBJ2-3; D not certain. This CDR3 is 15 amino acids long. Germline V gene data show CDR1 as DFQATT and CDR2 as SNEGSKA (reference sequence). The V gene lost 5 bases and the J gene lost 2 bases, with 17 bases spanning the gap. The chain's CDR3 is CSACRTLTVTDTQYF. The DNA for the CDR3 is TGCAGTGCTTGCCGGACGTTAACAGTCACAGATACGCAGTATTTT.

This clonotype was seen a handful of times. The J gene is TRBJ2-6, the V gene TRBV20-1; the D is unclear. With 3 bases removed from V and 0 bases from J, the gap between germline ends came to 6 bases. Germline-derived CDR1 and CDR2 are DFQATT and SNEGSKA (reference sequence). There are 14 residues in the CDR3. The CDR3 bases are TGCAGTGCTAGCGCCTTCTCTGGGGCCAACGTCCTGACTTTC. It translates to CSASAFSGANVLTF.